The entry that follows covers one T cell receptor beta chain sequence. PCR was performed a second time for 7 to 11 cycles using a sample-barcoded 5' primer and a J-beta primer mix. Via MiXCR, TCRdb re-called the 5' RACE reads, giving one row per CDR3 protein. Of about 800,000 distinct CDR3 sequences in the sample, just under 25% were seen once. These data come from a study of blood T cells in healthy people across ages. Germline values: CDR1 MNHEY, CDR2 SVGAGI. The CDR3 has 14 amino acids. V gave up 4 bases and J gave up 0 bases, with 8 bases separating them. This sample was shared with a second study, whose subject was T cells of mothers and their children. In that study: A few healthy Caucasian mothers and their six children donated. Sample barcodes and 2-4 random nucleotides came from the second PCR's M1S primer. Related mother-child pairs shared marginally more repertoire than unrelated pairs, though not significantly. Clones that were microchimeric and persistent were not detected among T cells.

This TCR derives from a boy younger than 18 in good health. What was sequenced was blood. The chain is built from TRBV6-5 and TRBJ2-3; no clear D gene. The CDR3 loop reads CASSSSLSTDTQYF. DNA for the CDR3: TGTGCCAGCAGTTCCTCCTTAAGCACAGATACGCAGTATTTT.